The clone carrying this TCR beta chain was seen repeatedly, ten times or more. Its antigen is currently unknown. This record belongs to a study of beta chain features in type 1 diabetes. Notes on the study in general: Patients and controls would share equally any PCR tilt toward shorter templates.

Trimming cost V 2 bases and J 6 bases, with 8 bases left between them. This CDR3 comprises 12 residues. Germline V CDR1 and CDR2: SGHTA, FQGNSA. CD45RO/CCR7/CD25/CD127/CD95/CD27 staining was used to isolate CD4+ naive, central memory, regulatory and stem cell-like memory cells by sorting. What was sequenced were expressed TCRB transcripts, since all of the isolated RNA had been reverse transcribed. About 3.57 million reads per sample were averaged for naive, central memory and regulatory samples. The protocol was immunoSEQ multiplex PCR, while the TCRdb copy is restricted to in-frame clones and leaves out a portion. The data contain a few hundred thousand clones, around 26% of them singletons.

The receptor's source is a man aged 30 to 45 in good health. Sequencing was carried out using central memory CD4+ T cells from blood. This rearrangement joins TRBV7-2 to TRBJ2-7, with D maybe TRBD1 (5 bases). CDR3: CASSLLGVEQYF. The CDR3 bases are TGTGCCAGCAGCTTATTAGGGGTCGAGCAGTACTTC.